This T cell receptor beta chain was captured by sequencing in a study of blood T cell repertoires in COVID-19. Profiling relied on immunoSEQ multiplex PCR, and the TCRdb table lists in-frame clones only, not all of them. Counted here are about 280,000 clones, 90% occurring once; the ten biggest clones make up 1.7%. This TCR was recovered from a woman younger than 30 with acute COVID-19. Input material: PBMCs or T cells enriched from blood (not recorded which).

CDR3 nucleotides: TGTGCCAGTAGTAGAACTTCCGACTCTGGGGCCAACGTCCTGACTTTC. It specifies CASSRTSDSGANVLTF. The chain combines TRBV19 with TRBJ2-6; no reliable D call. CDR3 length equals 16 residues. V was shortened by 4 bases and J by 0 bases, with 10 bases between the two germline ends. Per the germline V gene, CDR1 is LNHDA and CDR2 is SQIVND (reference sequence).